These 16 T cell receptor beta chains came from one sample sequenced in a study of cytomegalovirus exposure and HLA in healthy donors (dated by TCRdb to the late 2010s). Library preparation employed the immunoSEQ multiplex PCR assay. For the multiplex PCR, a mixture combining 60 forward primers for TCR Vbeta segments and 13 reverse primers for TCR Jbeta segments was used. What TCRdb holds here is the immuneACCESS table cut down to in-frame rearrangements. Part of the clones is not present; checked against another copy, under half of the missing clones reflect an unresolved V gene, and the others are unexplained. Here the sample has some 84,000 clones; around three fifths occur a single time. The biggest ten clones account for around 16% of the sample. The sequenced sample consisted of PBMCs. The receptor source for this set is a woman aged 35 to 49 in good health and CMV-seropositive.

The chain uses TRBV6-5 and TRBJ1-1, with 8 bases matching TRBD1. Germline CDR1 MNHEY, CDR2 SVGAGI. The CDR3 contains 14 residues. After removal of 5 bases from V and 3 bases from J, the junction contained 5 bases not matched to a gene. The CDR3 loop reads CASSKTGGDTEAFF. CDR3 sequence (DNA): TGTGCCAGCAGTAAAACAGGGGGGGACACTGAAGCTTTCTTT.

CDR3 sequence reads: CASSVEAGLAGDTQYF. The CDR3 DNA reads as TGTGCCAGCAGCGTAGAGGCGGGACTAGCCGGGGATACGCAGTATTTT. The genes are TRBV9 and TRBJ2-3; TRBD2 agrees at 9 bases. Trimming at V came to 0 bases and at J to 6 bases, leaving 8 bases not matched to a gene. The CDR3 has 16 residues. The germline gives CDR1 SGDLS, CDR2 YYNGEE.

This clone was recorded a few times. This sequence joins TRBV15 and TRBJ2-1; 15 bases are shared with TRBD2. Germline trimming cut 1 base from V and 7 bases from J; bases unmatched to any gene: 8. Germline assignment: CDR1 LNHNV and CDR2 YYDKDF (reference sequence). This CDR3 has 18 residues. The CDR3 bases are TGTGCCACCAGCAGAGGGACTAGCGGGAGGGGGGGCGGAAATGAGCAGTTCTTC. It encodes CATSRGTSGRGGGNEQFF.

The chain joins TRBV29-1 to TRBJ1-1; D is unclear. The CDR3 length is 12 residues. The V gene's germline CDR1 is SQVTM and CDR2 ANQGSEA. The V end lost 3 bases, the J end lost 6 bases, and 11 bases lay between the germline ends. CDR3: CSVDLRAAEAFF. DNA of the CDR3: TGCAGCGTTGACCTGCGGGCAGCTGAAGCTTTCTTT.

The J gene is TRBJ2-5, the V gene TRBV19; the D gene is possibly TRBD1 (6 bases). CDR1 and CDR2 (germline): LNHDA, SQIVND (reference sequence). V shed 3 bases and J shed 5 bases, with 10 bases lying between them. The CDR3 is 13 amino acids. The CDR3 protein is CASSMVRGETQYF. As DNA, the CDR3 is TGTGCCAGTAGTATGGTGAGGGGGGAGACCCAGTACTTC. The full variable domain, with the rest looked up from reference TRBV19 and TRBJ2-5, is DGGITQSPKYLFRKEGQNVTLSCEQNLNHDAMYWYRQDPGQGLRLIYYSQIVNDFQKGDIAEGYSVSREKKESFPLTVTSAQKNPTAFYLCASSMVRGETQYFGPGTRLLVL.

The chain links TRBV7-2 to TRBJ2-4; 7 positions agree with TRBD1. The CDR3 extends over 15 amino acids. After removal of 5 bases from V and 7 bases from J, the junction contained 11 bases not matched to a gene. Per germline, CDR1 SGHTA and CDR2 FQGNSA. The CDR3: CASSAKTGIGNIQYF. CDR3 DNA sequence: TGTGCCAGCAGCGCCAAGACAGGGATAGGGAACATTCAGTACTTC.

This clone is a singleton in its sample. This chain links TRBV29-1 with TRBJ2-1; TRBD2 aligns across 10 bases. The CDR3 runs 14 residues. Germline lookup yields CDR1 SQVTM and CDR2 ANQGSEA. V was clipped by 2 bases and J by 8 bases; unmatched bases: 6. The CDR3 reads CSVEFLAGVDEQFF. The CDR3 DNA sequence: TGCAGCGTTGAATTTCTAGCGGGAGTCGATGAGCAGTTCTTC.

Only a few counts were recorded for this clone. The rearrangement joins TRBV10-2 to TRBJ2-2; 7 bases match TRBD1. The ends lost 7 bases at V and 0 bases at J; junction bases unmatched: 14. The germline CDR1 and CDR2 sequences are WSHSY and SAAADI. The CDR3 loop spans 18 amino acids. The DNA of the CDR3 is TGCGCCAGCAAGGGGGCGGCCACCCCGTTCGCGAACACCGGGGAGCTGTTTTTT. Translation gives CASKGAATPFANTGELFF.

This clone came up a few times. V gene TRBV9 combines with J gene TRBJ2-3; 11 bases fit TRBD2. The CDR3 spans 16 residues. Trimming removed 3 bases from V and 0 bases from J; junction bases left unmatched: 3. The germline gives CDR1 SGDLS, CDR2 YYNGEE. CDR3 nucleotides: TGTGCCAGCAGCGAAGGGACTAGCGGTAGCACAGATACGCAGTATTTT. Translation gives CASSEGTSGSTDTQYF. Filled out from reference TRBV9 and TRBJ2-3, the complete variable domain reads DSGVTQTPKHLITATGQRVTLRCSPRSGDLSVYWYQQSLDQGLQFLIQYYNGEERAKGNILERFSAQQFPDLHSELNLSSLELGDSALYFCASSEGTSGSTDTQYFGPGTRLTVL.

V gene TRBV19 combines with J gene TRBJ2-7; 7 bases match TRBD1. The CDR3 has 15 amino acids. Germline lookup yields CDR1 LNHDA and CDR2 SQIVND (reference sequence). Trimming took 3 bases from V and 2 from J; bases not matched to a gene: 7. Here the CDR3 reads CASSMGTGDTYEQYF. CDR3 nucleotides: TGTGCCAGTAGTATGGGAACAGGGGATACCTACGAGCAGTACTTC.

This clone was seen a handful of times. The gene calls are TRBV11-2 and TRBJ2-7, with TRBD1 identical over 8 bases. CDR1 is SGHAT and CDR2 is FQNNGV in the germline V gene. This CDR3 has 17 residues. V gave up 5 bases and J gave up 4 bases; unmatched junction bases: 16. The DNA of the CDR3 is TGTGCCAGCAGCCCCTCGGCCGGACAGGGTCACCTATACGAGCAGTACTTC. Translated, it gives CASSPSAGQGHLYEQYF.

This clone was counted only a few times. V is TRBV20-1 and J is TRBJ2-1, with unresolved D. Germline assignment: CDR1 DFQATT and CDR2 SNEGSKA (reference sequence). Trimming removed 6 bases at V and 8 bases at J, with 8 bases between. The CDR3 sequence is 10 residues long. CDR3 sequence reads: CSAYQDEQFF. The CDR3 nucleotides read TGCAGTGCCTACCAGGATGAGCAGTTCTTC.

The sample holds a few counts of this clone. The rearrangement joins TRBV6-1 to TRBJ1-2; D gene uncertain. This CDR3 contains 12 residues. V shed 3 bases and J shed 5 bases, with 7 bases lying between them. Germline values: CDR1 MNHNS, CDR2 SASEGT. The CDR3, as DNA: TGTGCCAGCAGTGAGAAGCTATATGGCTACACCTTC. It is translated as CASSEKLYGYTF.

J is TRBJ2-3 and V is TRBV27, with 11 bases fitting TRBD2. The trim removed 5 bases at V and 1 base at J, leaving 14 bases unmatched. The V gene's germline CDR1 is MNHEY and CDR2 SMNVEV (reference sequence). This CDR3 has 19 amino acids. CDR3 sequence (DNA): TGTGCCAGCAGTCCGCTATACGCACTAGCGGGGGAGGGCACAGATACGCAGTATTTT. It specifies CASSPLYALAGEGTDTQYF.

The chain employs TRBV28 and TRBJ2-5; 8 nucleotides agree with TRBD1. CDR3 length equals 13 residues. Trimming at V came to 2 bases and at J to 8 bases, leaving 4 bases not matched to a gene. CDR1 is MDHEN and CDR2 is SYDVKM in the germline V gene. This CDR3 is CASSLLDRGTQYF. DNA of the CDR3: TGTGCCAGCAGTTTACTCGACAGGGGCACCCAGTACTTC.

The chain joins TRBV6-4 to TRBJ2-1; weak D call: TRBD2 (5 bases). CDR1 is MRHNA, CDR2 SNTAGT, per germline. CDR3 length: 17 amino acids. The V end lost 6 bases, the J end lost 0 bases, and 18 bases lay between the germline ends. CDR3 bases: TGTGCCAGCAGCCTCCTCCCTAGCACGAGCTCCTACAATGAGCAGTTCTTC. Translating it yields CASSLLPSTSSYNEQFF.